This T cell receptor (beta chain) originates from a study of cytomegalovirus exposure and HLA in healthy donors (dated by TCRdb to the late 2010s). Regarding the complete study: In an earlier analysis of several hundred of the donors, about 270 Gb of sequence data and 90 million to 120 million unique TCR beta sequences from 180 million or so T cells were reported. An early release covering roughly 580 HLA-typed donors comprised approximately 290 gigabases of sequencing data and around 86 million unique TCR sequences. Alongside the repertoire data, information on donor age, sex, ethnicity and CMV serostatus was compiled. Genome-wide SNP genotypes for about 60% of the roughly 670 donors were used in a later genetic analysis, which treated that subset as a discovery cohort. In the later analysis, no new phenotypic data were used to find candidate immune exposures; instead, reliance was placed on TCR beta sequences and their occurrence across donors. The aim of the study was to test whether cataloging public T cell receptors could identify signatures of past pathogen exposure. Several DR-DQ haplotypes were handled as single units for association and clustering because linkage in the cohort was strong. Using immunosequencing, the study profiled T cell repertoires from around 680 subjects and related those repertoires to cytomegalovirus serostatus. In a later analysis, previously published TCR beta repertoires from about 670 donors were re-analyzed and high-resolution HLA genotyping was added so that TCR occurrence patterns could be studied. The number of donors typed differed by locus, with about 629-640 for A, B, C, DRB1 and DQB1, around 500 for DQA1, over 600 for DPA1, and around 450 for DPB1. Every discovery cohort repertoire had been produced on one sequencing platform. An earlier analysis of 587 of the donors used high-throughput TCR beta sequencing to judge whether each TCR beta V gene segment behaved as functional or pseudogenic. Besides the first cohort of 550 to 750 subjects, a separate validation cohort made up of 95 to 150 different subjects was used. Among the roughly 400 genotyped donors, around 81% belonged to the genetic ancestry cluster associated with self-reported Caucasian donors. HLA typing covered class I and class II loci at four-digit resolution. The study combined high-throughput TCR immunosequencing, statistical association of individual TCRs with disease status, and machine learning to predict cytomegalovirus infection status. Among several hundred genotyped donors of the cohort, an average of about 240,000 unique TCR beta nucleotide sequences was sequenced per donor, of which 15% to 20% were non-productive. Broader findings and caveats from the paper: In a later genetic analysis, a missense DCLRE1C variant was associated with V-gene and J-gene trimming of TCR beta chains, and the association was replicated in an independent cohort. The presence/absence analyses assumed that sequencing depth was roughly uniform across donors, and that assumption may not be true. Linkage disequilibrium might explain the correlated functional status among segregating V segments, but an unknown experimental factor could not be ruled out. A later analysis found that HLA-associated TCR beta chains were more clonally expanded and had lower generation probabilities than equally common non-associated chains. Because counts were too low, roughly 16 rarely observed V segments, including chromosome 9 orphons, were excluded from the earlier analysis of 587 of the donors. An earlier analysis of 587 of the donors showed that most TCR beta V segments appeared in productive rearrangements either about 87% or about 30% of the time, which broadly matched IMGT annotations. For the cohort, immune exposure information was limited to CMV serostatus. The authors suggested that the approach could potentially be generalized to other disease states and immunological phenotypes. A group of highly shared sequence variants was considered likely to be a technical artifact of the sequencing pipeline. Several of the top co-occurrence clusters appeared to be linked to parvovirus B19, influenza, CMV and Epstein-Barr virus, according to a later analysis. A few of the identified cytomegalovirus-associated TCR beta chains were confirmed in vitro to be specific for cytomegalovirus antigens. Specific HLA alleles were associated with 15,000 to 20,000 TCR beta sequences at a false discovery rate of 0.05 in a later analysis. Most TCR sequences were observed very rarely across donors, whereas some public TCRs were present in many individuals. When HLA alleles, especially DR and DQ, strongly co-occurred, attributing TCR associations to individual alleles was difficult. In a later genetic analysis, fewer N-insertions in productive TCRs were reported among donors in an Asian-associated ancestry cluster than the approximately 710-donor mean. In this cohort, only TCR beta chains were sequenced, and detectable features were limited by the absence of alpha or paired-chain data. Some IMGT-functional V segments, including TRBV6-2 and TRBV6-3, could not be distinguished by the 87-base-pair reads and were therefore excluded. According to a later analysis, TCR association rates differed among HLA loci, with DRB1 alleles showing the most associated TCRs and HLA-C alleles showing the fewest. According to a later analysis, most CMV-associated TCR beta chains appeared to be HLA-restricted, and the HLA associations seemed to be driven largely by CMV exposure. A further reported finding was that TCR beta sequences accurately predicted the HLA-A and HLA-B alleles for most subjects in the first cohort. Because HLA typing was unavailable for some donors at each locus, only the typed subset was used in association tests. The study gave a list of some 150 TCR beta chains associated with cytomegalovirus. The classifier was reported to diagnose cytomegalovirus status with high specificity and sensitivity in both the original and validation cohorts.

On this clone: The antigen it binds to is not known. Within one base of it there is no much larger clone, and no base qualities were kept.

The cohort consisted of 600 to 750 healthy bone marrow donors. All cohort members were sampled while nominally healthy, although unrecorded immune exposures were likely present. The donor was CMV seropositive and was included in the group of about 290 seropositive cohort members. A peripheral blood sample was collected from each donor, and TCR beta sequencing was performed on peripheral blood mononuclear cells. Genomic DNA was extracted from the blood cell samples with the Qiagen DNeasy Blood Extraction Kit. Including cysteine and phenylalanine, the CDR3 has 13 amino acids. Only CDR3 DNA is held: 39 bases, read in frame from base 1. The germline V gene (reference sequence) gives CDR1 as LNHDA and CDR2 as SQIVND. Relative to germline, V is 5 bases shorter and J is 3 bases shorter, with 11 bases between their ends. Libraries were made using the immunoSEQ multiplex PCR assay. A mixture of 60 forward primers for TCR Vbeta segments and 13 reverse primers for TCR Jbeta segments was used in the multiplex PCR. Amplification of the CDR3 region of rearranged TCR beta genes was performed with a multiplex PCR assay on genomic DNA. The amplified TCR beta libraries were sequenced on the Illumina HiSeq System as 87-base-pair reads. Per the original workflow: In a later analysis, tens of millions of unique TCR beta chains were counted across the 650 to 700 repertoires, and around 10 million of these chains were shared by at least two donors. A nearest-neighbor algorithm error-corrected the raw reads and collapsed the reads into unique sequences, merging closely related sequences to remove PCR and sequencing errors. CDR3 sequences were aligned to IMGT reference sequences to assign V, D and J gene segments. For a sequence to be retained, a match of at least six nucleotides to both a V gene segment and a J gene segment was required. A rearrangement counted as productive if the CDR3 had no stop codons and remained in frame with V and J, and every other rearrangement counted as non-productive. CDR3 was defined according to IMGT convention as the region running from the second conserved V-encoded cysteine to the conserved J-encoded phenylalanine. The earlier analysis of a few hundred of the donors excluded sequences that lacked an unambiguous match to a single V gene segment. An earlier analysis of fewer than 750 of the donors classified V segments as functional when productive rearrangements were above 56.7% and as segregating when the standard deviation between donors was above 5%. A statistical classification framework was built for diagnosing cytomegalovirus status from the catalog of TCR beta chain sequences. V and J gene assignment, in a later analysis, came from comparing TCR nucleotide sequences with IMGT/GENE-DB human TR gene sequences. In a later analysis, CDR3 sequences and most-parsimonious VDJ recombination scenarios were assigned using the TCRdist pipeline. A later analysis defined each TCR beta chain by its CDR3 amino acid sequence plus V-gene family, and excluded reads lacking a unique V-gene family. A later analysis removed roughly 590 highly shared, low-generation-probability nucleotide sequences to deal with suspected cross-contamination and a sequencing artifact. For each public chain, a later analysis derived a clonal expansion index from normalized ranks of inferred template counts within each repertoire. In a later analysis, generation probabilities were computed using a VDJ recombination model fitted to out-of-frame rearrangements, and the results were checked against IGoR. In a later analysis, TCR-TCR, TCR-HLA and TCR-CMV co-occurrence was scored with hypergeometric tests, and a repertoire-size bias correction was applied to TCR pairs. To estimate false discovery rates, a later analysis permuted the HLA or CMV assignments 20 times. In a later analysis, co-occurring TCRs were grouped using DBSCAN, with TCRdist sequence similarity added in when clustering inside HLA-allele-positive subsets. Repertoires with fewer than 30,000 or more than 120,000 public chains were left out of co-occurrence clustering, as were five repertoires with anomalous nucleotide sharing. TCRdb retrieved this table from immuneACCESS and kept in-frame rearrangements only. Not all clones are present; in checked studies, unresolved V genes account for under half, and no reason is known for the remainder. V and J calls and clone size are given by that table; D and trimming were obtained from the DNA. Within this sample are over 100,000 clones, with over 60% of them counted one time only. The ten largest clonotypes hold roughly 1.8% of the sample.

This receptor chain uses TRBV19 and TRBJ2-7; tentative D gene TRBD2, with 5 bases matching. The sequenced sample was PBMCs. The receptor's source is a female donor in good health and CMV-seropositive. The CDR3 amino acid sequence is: CASSLRGSYEQYF. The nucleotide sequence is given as TGTGCCAGTAGTCTTCGGGGTAGCTACGAGCAGTACTTC.